Given below is one T cell receptor (beta chain) in context. The antigen it recognizes is unknown. Nothing much larger sits one base from this clone, and base qualities are not available. The sample originates from a study of blood T cell repertoires in COVID-19 (dated by TCRdb to 2018 to 2020). About the full investigation: Samples covering the acute and convalescent phases of COVID-19 were provided by collaborators in the United States, Italy and Spain. The prospective study material was composed of cDNA or gDNA derived from T cells, B-cell-depleted T cells, or PBMCs. Subjects who had been exposed to COVID-19, were actively infected with it, or had recovered from it provided the deeply sampled blood TCRbeta repertoires that made up the dataset. A freely available public database, intended as a resource for researchers studying the immune response to SARS-CoV-2, is where the repertoires were released. Samples were obtained from the ongoing ImmuneRACE study (first 160 participants) and from some 1,300 subjects provided by 6 global collaborators. A de-identified subject ID, COVID-19 status, age in years and sex were almost always included in the sample metadata. Where available, HLA class I and class II types were taken from metadata supplied by the sample provider and were not determined by assay-based typing. Study-level results and caveats: The amount of clinical and demographic metadata varied by source and participant and was provided uncurated.

Enrolling through a virtual design, the prospective study's participants ranged in age from roughly 18 to 95 years and lived across approximately 25 United States geographic areas. In the prospective study, participants were assigned to cohorts based on the clinical history participants reported in a screening survey and a study questionnaire. Recovered participants in ImmuneRACE Cohort 3 were defined as having two consecutive negative NP/OP PCR tests, clearance from a healthcare professional, or resolution of symptoms. Mobile phlebotomists in the prospective study collected whole blood, serum and a nasopharyngeal or oropharyngeal swab from every participant. Participants in the prospective study had the option to provide additional blood draws and questionnaires over an approximately two-month period. Prospective study blood samples were shipped either frozen or at room temperature before DNA extraction.

TCRbeta CDR3 regions were amplified from genomic DNA by means of the immunoSEQ Assay, a bias-controlled multiplex PCR. From the authors' description of their analysis: Within the assay, amplification of reference gene primers was used to estimate how many nucleated cells each sample contained. To quantify the absolute abundance of each unique TCRbeta CDR3 rearrangement, sequence reads were collapsed and filtered. For each sample, productive Simpson clonality was calculated by taking the square root of Simpson's diversity index across productive rearrangements. This is the immuneACCESS table as TCRdb keeps it, with only in-frame sequences that have V and J called. A part of the clones is gone; compared with another copy, unresolved V genes explain less than half, and the rest is unexplained. That table is the source of V, J and clone size, and D and trimming were worked out from the DNA. The sample includes hundreds of thousands of clones, with approximately 86% observed a single time. The ten largest account for about 1.5% of the sample.

Sequencing was done on a sample of PBMCs or T cells enriched from blood (not recorded which). This sequence was found in a woman aged 50 to 60 who had recovered from COVID-19.

The CDR3 here reads CASSVGGSRSGELFF. The sequenced DNA: TGTGCCAGCAGCGTAGGAGGCAGCCGGTCCGGGGAGCTGTTTTTT. Recombination joined TRBV9 with TRBJ2-2, with the D gene not clear enough to name. From a lookup of the germline V gene, CDR1 and CDR2 are SGDLS and YYNGEE. From the cysteine through the phenylalanine, the CDR3 covers 15 amino acids. The CDR3 DNA has 45 bases and is translated from base 1. V and J lose 0 bases and 6 bases, and a span of 12 bases separates them.